This T cell receptor (beta chain) came from a study of blood T cell repertoires in COVID-19. Study summary: The samples span acute and convalescent COVID-19 from the United States, Italy and Spain. T cells, B-cell-depleted T cells, or PBMCs supplied cDNA or gDNA.

Original data processing: Reference gene primer amplification in the assay estimated nucleated cell counts. Profiling relied on immunoSEQ multiplex PCR, and the TCRdb table lists in-frame clones only, not all of them. The V and J calls and clone size come from that table; D and trimming were worked out from the DNA. The sample carries fewer than 200,000 clones, about 85% recorded once. CDR3 size: 14 residues. V was clipped by 3 bases and J by 4 bases, with 11 bases between them. Germline CDR1 SNHLY, CDR2 FYNNEI. The sample consisted of peripheral blood. This sequence originates from a man aged 55 to 70 with active or convalescent COVID-19. V usage is TRBV2 and J usage is TRBJ2-3; D unresolved. The chain's CDR3 is CASSEIQVADTQYF. Written as DNA, the CDR3 is TGTGCCAGCAGTGAGATACAAGTCGCAGATACGCAGTATTTT.